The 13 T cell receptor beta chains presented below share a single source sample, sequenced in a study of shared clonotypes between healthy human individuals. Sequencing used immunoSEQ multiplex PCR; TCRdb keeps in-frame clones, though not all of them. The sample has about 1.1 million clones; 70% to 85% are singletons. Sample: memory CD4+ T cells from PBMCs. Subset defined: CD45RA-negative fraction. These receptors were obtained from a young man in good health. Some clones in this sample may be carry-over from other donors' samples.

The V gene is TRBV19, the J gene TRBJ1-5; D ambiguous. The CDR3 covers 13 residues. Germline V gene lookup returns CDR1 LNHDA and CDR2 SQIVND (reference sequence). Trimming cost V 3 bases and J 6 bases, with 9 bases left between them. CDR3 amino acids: CASSIAEVQPQHF. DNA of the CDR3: TGTGCCAGTAGTATTGCAGAGGTTCAGCCCCAGCATTTT.

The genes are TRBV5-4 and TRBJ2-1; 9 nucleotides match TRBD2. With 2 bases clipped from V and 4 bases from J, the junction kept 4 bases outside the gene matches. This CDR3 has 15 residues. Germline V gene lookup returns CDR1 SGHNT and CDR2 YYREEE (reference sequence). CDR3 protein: CASSFSGSQYNEQFF. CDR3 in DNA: TGTGCCAGCAGCTTTAGCGGGAGTCAATACAATGAGCAGTTCTTC. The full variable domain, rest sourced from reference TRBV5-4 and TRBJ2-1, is ETGVTQSPTHLIKTRGQQVTLRCSSQSGHNTVSWYQQALGQGPQFIFQYYREEENGRGNFPPRFSGLQFPNYSSELNVNALELDDSALYLCASSFSGSQYNEQFFGPGTRLTVL.

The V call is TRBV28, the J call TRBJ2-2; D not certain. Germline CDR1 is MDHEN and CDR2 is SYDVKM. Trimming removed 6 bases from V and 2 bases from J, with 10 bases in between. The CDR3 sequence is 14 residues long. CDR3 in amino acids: CASSPTFNTGELFF. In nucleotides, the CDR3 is TGTGCCAGCAGCCCTACCTTTAACACCGGGGAGCTGTTTTTT.

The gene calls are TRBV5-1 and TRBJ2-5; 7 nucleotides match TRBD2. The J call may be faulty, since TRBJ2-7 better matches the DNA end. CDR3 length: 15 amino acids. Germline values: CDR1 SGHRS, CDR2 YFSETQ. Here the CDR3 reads CASSLDGTIAHEQYF. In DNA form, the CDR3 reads TGCGCCAGCAGCTTGGATGGGACTATAGCCCACGAGCAGTACTTC.

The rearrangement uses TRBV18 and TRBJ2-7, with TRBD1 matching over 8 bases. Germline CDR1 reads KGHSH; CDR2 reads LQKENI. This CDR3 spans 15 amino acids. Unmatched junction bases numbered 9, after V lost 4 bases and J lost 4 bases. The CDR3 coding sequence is TGTGCCAGCTCACTGGGTGGGACAGGTCTTTACGAGCAGTACTTC. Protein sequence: CASSLGGTGLYEQYF.

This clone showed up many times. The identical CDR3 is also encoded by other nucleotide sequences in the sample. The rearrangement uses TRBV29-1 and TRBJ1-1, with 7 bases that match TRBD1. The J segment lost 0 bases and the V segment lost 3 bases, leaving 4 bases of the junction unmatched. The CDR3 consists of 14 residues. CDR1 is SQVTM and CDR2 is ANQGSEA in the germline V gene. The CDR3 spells CSVESQGVNTEAFF. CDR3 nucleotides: TGCAGCGTTGAGAGTCAGGGGGTGAACACTGAAGCTTTCTTT. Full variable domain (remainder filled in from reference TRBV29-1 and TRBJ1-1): SAVISQKPSRDICQRGTSLTIQCQVDSQVTMMFWYRQQPGQSLTLIATANQGSEATYESGFVIDKFPISRPNLTFSTLTVSNMSPEDSSIYLCSVESQGVNTEAFFGQGTRLTVV.

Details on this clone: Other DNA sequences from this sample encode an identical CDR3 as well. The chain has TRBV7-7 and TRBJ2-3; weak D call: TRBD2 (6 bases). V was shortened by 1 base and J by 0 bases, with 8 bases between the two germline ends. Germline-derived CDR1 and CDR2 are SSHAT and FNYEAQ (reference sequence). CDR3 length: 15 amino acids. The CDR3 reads CASSLVAGSTDTQYF. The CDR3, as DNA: TGTGCCAGCAGCTTAGTGGCGGGAAGCACAGATACGCAGTATTTT.

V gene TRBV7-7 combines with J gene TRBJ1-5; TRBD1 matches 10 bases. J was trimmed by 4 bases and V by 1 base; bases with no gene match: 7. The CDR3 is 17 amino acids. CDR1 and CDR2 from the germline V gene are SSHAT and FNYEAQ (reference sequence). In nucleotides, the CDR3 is TGTGCCAGCAGCTTAGGACAGGGGGCGAGACGGAATCAGCCCCAGCATTTT. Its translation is CASSLGQGARRNQPQHF.

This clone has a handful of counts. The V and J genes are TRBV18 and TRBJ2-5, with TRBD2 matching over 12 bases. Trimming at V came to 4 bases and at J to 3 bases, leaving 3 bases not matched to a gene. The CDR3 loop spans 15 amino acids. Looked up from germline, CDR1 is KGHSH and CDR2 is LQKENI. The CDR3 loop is CASSLGLAGKETQYF. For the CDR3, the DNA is TGTGCCAGCTCACTTGGACTAGCGGGAAAAGAGACCCAGTACTTC.

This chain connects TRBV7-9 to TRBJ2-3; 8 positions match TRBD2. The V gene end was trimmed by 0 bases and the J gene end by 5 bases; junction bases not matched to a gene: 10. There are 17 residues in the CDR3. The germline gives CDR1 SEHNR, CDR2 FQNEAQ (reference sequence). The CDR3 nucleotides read TGTGCCAGCAGCTTAGCCGAACGGGCGGGAGGAGGAGATACGCAGTATTTT. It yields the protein CASSLAERAGGGDTQYF. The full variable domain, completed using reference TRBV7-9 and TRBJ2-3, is DTGVSQNPRHKITKRGQNVTFRCDPISEHNRLYWYRQTLGQGPEFLTYFQNEAQLEKSRLLSDRFSAERPKGSFSTLEIQRTEQGDSAMYLCASSLAERAGGGDTQYFGPGTRLTVL.

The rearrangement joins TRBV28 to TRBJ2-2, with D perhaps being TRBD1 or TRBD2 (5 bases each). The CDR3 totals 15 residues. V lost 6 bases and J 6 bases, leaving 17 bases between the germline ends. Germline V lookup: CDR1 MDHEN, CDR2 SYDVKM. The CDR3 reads CASSIGDPGAGELFF. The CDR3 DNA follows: TGTGCCAGCAGCATAGGGGACCCCGGGGCCGGGGAGCTGTTTTTT.

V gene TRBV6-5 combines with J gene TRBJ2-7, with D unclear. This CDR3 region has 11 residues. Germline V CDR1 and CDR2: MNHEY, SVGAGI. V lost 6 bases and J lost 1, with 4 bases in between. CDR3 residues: CASSESYEQYF. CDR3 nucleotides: TGTGCCAGCAGCGAGTCCTACGAGCAGTACTTC.

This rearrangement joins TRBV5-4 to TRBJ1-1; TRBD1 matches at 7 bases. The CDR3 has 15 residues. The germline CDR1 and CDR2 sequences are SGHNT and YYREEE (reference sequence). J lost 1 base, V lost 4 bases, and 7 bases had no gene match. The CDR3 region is CASSLRTGRNTEAFF. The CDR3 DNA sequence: TGTGCCAGCAGCCTTCGGACAGGAAGGAACACTGAAGCTTTCTTT.